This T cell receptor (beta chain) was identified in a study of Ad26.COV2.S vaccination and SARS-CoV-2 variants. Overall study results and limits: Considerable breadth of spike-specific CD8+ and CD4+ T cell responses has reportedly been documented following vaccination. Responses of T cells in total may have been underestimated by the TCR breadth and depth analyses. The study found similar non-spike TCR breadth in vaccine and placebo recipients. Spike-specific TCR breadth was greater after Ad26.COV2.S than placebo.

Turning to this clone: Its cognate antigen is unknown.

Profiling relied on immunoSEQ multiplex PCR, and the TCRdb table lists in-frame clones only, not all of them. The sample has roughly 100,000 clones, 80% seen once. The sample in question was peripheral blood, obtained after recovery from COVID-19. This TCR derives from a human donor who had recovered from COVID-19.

CDR3 sequence reads: CASSFGDRGWETQYF. In DNA, the CDR3 is TGTGCCAGCAGCTTTGGGGACAGGGGGTGGGAGACCCAGTACTTC. The chain has TRBV5-6 and TRBJ2-5; TRBD1 matches 11 bases. Germline-derived CDR1 and CDR2 are SGHDT and YYEEEE. Trimming cost V 2 bases and J 5 bases; bases outside gene matches: 5. The CDR3 spans 15 residues.